This TCR beta chain was recovered during a study of blood T cell repertoires in COVID-19. Across the whole study: COVID-19 samples, acute and convalescent, were from the United States, Italy and Spain.

Germline V gene sequence: CDR1 PRHDT, CDR2 FYEKMQ (reference sequence). V dropped 5 bases and J dropped 5; count of bases not matched to a gene: 7. This CDR3 has 15 residues. The authors' processing: Amplification with reference gene primers provided the estimates of nucleated cell counts. Measured with immunoSEQ multiplex PCR; TCRdb has only the in-frame clones, and not every one. V, J and clone size reflect that table, while D and trimming were determined from the DNA. The sample includes a few hundred thousand clones, about 88% of them seen just once. The receptor comes from a man between 60 and 70 years old with acute or convalescent COVID-19. The sample taken for sequencing was peripheral blood. This sequence joins TRBV13 and TRBJ2-5, with 11 bases matching TRBD1. CDR3 region: CASSRGQGASETQYF. The CDR3 nucleotides read TGTGCCAGCAGCAGAGGACAGGGGGCGAGTGAGACCCAGTACTTC.